This TCR beta chain was captured in a study of T cell changes during pregnancy in multiple sclerosis (dated by TCRdb to the late 2010s). Broadly, across the study: The study looked at changes in the T cell repertoire across pregnancy in women with multiple sclerosis.

V lost 0 bases and J lost 4 bases; the stretch between them is 8 bases long. The germline V gene gives CDR1 as SGHTS and CDR2 as YDEGEE. The CDR3 numbers 14 residues from cysteine through phenylalanine. Of the read, only the CDR3 DNA is kept; its 42 bases are in frame from base 1. About this clone: The antigen this receptor binds is unknown. There are no base qualities to consult, and no much larger clone falls within one base.

To prepare the library, the immunoSEQ multiplex PCR assay was applied. Entries here come from immuneACCESS through TCRdb and include only in-frame sequences with V and J called. Some clones fail to appear in such tables; in the studies checked, an unresolved V gene covers under half of the shortfall, and the cause of the remainder is unknown. The sample has fewer than 45,000 clones on record, roughly 90% of them singletons. 3.5% to 5.5% of the sample is taken by the ten largest. The rearranged chain carries TRBV5-8 and TRBJ1-5; the D gene is unclear. The TCR was taken from a female donor in good health, enrolled as a control in a pregnancy study. The source was peripheral blood, collected in the second trimester of pregnancy. The DNA sequence is TGTGCCAGCAGCTTGGTGGCAGTGAATCAGCCCCAGCATTTT. This encodes CASSLVAVNQPQHF.